This T cell receptor beta chain was profiled in a study of T cells in Graves' hyperthyroidism and ophthalmopathy. Across the study: Peripheral blood was acquired at first diagnosis, ahead of any therapy whatsoever.

There were TCR beta CDR3 regions amplified from RNA transcripts. The study used the HTBI primer set for a first-round RT-PCR of the TCR CDR3. TCRdb processed the multiplex PCR reads anew with MiXCR; each CDR3 protein has one entry. The sample contains some 350,000 distinct CDR3 sequences, roughly an eighth of which appear only once. This CDR3 is 14 amino acids long. With 3 bases removed from V and 7 bases from J, the gap between germline ends came to 13 bases. CDR1 and CDR2 from the germline V gene are MDHEN and SYDVKM. As regards this clonotype: Antigen specificity is unknown.

Findings and caveats of the study: In the analysis, a 13 V-J model separated ophthalmopathy from stable hyperthyroidism.

The chain has TRBV28 and TRBJ2-1, with a weak D call TRBD2 (6 bases). The sequenced sample consisted of blood. This sequence originates from a woman in her 40s with Graves' ophthalmopathy. CDR3 DNA sequence: TGTGCCAGCAGTTTGAGTTTCGGGGGTAATGAGCAGTTCTTC. Its translation: CASSLSFGGNEQFF.